The 27 T cell receptor beta chains in this list originate from one sample, sequenced in a study of CD8 T cells in ankylosing spondylitis. TCRdb independently ran MiXCR on the 5' RACE reads; one entry per CDR3 protein. The table lists under 250,000 distinct CDR3 sequences, less than 9.5% of them singletons. Specimen: blood, either unsorted or a sorted T cell fraction (not recorded which). The receptor set was obtained from a female donor with ankylosing spondylitis or in good health (not recorded which).

The sample holds many counts of this clonotype. The chain links TRBV27 to TRBJ2-7; tentative D call: TRBD2 (6 bases). V was shortened by 3 bases and J by 2 bases, with 11 bases between the two germline ends. The CDR3 is made up of 14 amino acids. Germline CDR1 MNHEY, CDR2 SMNVEV (reference sequence). As DNA, the CDR3 is TGTGCCAGCAGTTTCCGGGACTTCCCCTACGAGCAGTACTTC. As protein: CASSFRDFPYEQYF.

This clonotype showed up many times. J is TRBJ2-2 and V is TRBV19; TRBD2 aligns across 7 bases. CDR1 and CDR2 (germline): LNHDA, SQIVND (reference sequence). After removal of 7 bases from V and 1 base from J, the junction contained 9 bases not matched to a gene. This CDR3 contains 16 residues. CDR3 DNA: TGTGCCAGTATTCGGGGGGAGGCCGAGAACACCGGGGAGCTGTTTTTT. The encoded protein is CASIRGEAENTGELFF. The full variable domain, its missing parts supplied by reference TRBV19 and TRBJ2-2, is DGGITQSPKYLFRKEGQNVTLSCEQNLNHDAMYWYRQDPGQGLRLIYYSQIVNDFQKGDIAEGYSVSREKKESFPLTVTSAQKNPTAFYLCASIRGEAENTGELFFGEGSRLTVL.

This clonotype was counted ten times or more. This chain uses TRBV25-1 with TRBJ2-5; 12 positions match TRBD2. V lost 3 bases to trimming and J lost 5 bases; unmatched junction nucleotides: 7. Looked up from germline, CDR1 is MGHDK and CDR2 is SYGVNS. The CDR3 has 16 amino acids. The CDR3 region is CASSDLTSGSSETQYF. In DNA, the CDR3 is TGTGCCAGCAGTGACCTGACTAGCGGGAGTAGTGAGACCCAGTACTTC.

This clonotype was recorded many times. The chain carries TRBV14 and TRBJ2-6; 7 bases map to TRBD2. The CDR3 is made up of 17 amino acids. Germline V CDR1 and CDR2: SGHDN, FVKESK. J was trimmed by 3 bases and V by 1 base; bases with no gene match: 6. CDR3 protein: CASSQVRDYDGANVLTF. DNA of the CDR3: TGTGCCAGCAGCCAAGTCAGGGACTATGATGGGGCCAACGTCCTGACTTTC. The full variable domain, rest sourced from reference TRBV14 and TRBJ2-6, is EAGVTQFPSHSVIEKGQTVTLRCDPISGHDNLYWYRRVMGKEIKFLLHFVKESKQDESGMPNNRFLAERTGGTYSTLKVQPAELEDSGVYFCASSQVRDYDGANVLTFGAGSRLTVL.

This clonotype appeared a single time. The V gene is TRBV15, the J gene TRBJ1-5; D gene uncertain. The CDR3 loop spans 13 amino acids. In germline, CDR1 is LNHNV, CDR2 YYDKDF (reference sequence). The CDR3 nucleotides read TGTGTGTTCTTGGGGATTCCGGGTCAGCCCCAGCATTTT. This encodes CVFLGIPGQPQHF. The full variable domain, rest sourced from reference TRBV15 and TRBJ1-5, is DAMVIQNPRYQVTQFGKPVTLSCSQTLNHNVMYWYQQKSSQAPKLLFHYYDKDFNNEADTPDNFQSRRPNTSFCFLDIRSPGLGDTAMYLCVFLGIPGQPQHFGDGTRLSIL.

This clonotype was seen many times. The gene calls are TRBV3-1 and TRBJ2-7, with D tentatively TRBD1 or TRBD2 (7 bases each). The CDR3 is made up of 17 amino acids. Trimming pared 3 bases from V and 3 bases from J, leaving 21 bases between. Germline V gene lookup returns CDR1 LGHDT and CDR2 YNNKEL (reference sequence). CDR3: CASSHGEGTANFYEQYF. Here the CDR3 DNA reads TGTGCCAGCAGCCACGGGGAGGGGACAGCTAACTTCTACGAGCAGTACTTC.

The table lists this clonotype with many counts. J is TRBJ2-7 and V is TRBV4-3; D is perhaps TRBD1 or TRBD2 (5 bases each). The CDR3 runs 14 residues. Germline loops: CDR1 LGHNA, CDR2 YSLEER. Trimming removed 1 base at V and 3 bases at J, with 10 bases between. The CDR3 reads CASSQARGSYEQYF. The CDR3 nucleotides read TGCGCCAGCAGCCAAGCGAGGGGAAGCTACGAGCAGTACTTC.

This clonotype has just a few counts. The chain combines TRBV7-9 with TRBJ1-1, with D hard to call. Germline loops: CDR1 SEHNR, CDR2 FQNEAQ (reference sequence). Trimming cost V 1 base and J 7 bases, with 7 bases left between them. The CDR3 length is 12 residues. As DNA, the CDR3 is TGTGCCAGCAGCTTAGAGGCAGGTGAAGCTTTCTTT. The encoded protein is CASSLEAGEAFF.

This clonotype was seen a handful of times. CDR3 residues: CASSHLRLDEQFF. CDR3 in DNA: TGCGCCAGCAGCCACCTACGACTCGATGAGCAGTTCTTC. V and J are TRBV4-3 and TRBJ2-1; D unclear. Germline V lookup: CDR1 LGHNA, CDR2 YSLEER. The CDR3 totals 13 residues. The V and J ends lost 3 bases and 8 bases respectively, with 11 bases between them.

This clonotype was seen at least ten times. The V gene is TRBV9, the J gene TRBJ2-7, with 7 nucleotides matching TRBD1. The CDR3 length is 14 residues. Per the germline V gene, CDR1 is SGDLS and CDR2 is YYNGEE. V dropped 3 bases and J dropped 4; count of bases not matched to a gene: 7. The CDR3 DNA is TGTGCCAGCAGCGCCGGGACAGAGCTATACGAGCAGTACTTC. This sequence encodes CASSAGTELYEQYF. Variable domain in full (rest from reference TRBV9 and TRBJ2-7): DSGVTQTPKHLITATGQRVTLRCSPRSGDLSVYWYQQSLDQGLQFLIQYYNGEERAKGNILERFSAQQFPDLHSELNLSSLELGDSALYFCASSAGTELYEQYFGPGTRLTVT.

There are many counts of this clonotype. This sequence joins TRBV29-1 and TRBJ1-1; 7 bases line up with TRBD1. The CDR3 totals 13 residues. Germline loops: CDR1 SQVTM, CDR2 ANQGSEA. V shed 5 bases and J 3 bases; nucleotides not matched to a gene: 6. The CDR3 nucleotides are TGCAGCGTTAAGGGACAGATGGACACTGAAGCTTTCTTT. Translating it yields CSVKGQMDTEAFF. Full variable domain (outside the CDR3, taken from reference TRBV29-1 and TRBJ1-1): SAVISQKPSRDICQRGTSLTIQCQVDSQVTMMFWYRQQPGQSLTLIATANQGSEATYESGFVIDKFPISRPNLTFSTLTVSNMSPEDSSIYLCSVKGQMDTEAFFGQGTRLTVV.

This clonotype was recorded many times. The chain has TRBV20-1 and TRBJ2-7; a possible D gene is TRBD2 (6 bases). V was trimmed by 5 bases and J by 0 bases, leaving 17 bases between them. Germline V CDR1 and CDR2: DFQATT, SNEGSKA (reference sequence). The CDR3 has 15 residues. Here the CDR3 reads CSAPSGGNPSYEQYF. CDR3 in DNA: TGCAGTGCTCCCTCCGGCGGGAACCCCTCCTACGAGCAGTACTTC.

The sample holds many counts of this clonotype. The chain is built from TRBV9 and TRBJ2-7; 7 nucleotides agree with TRBD1. The CDR3 runs to 14 residues. Germline CDR1 SGDLS, CDR2 YYNGEE. Trimming at V came to 4 bases and at J to 12 bases, leaving 16 bases not matched to a gene. The CDR3, as DNA: TGTGCCAGCAGCCCCCGACAGGGTGACTCCCCGGGGTACTTC. This gives the protein CASSPRQGDSPGYF.

Notes on this clonotype: A much larger clone differs by one base, so this may be a read error. This sequence joins TRBV7-7 and TRBJ1-3; no clear D gene. Germline V gives CDR1 SSHAT, CDR2 FNYEAQ (reference sequence). There are 15 residues in the CDR3. The CDR3 DNA sequence: TGTGCTAGCAGCTTAAAGTACGGGGAAGGAAACACCACATATTTT. As protein: CASSLKYGEGNTTYF.

This chain links TRBV30 with TRBJ2-7; D is unresolved. Germline lookup yields CDR1 GTSNPN and CDR2 SVGIG (reference sequence). The CDR3 runs 14 residues. V lost 1 base to trimming and J lost 1 base, with 11 bases between them. The DNA for the CDR3 is TGTGCCTGGAGTGCCGGACGGTGGTCCTACGAGCAGTACTTC. The encoded protein is CAWSAGRWSYEQYF.

This clonotype was recorded many times. The chain carries TRBV20-1 and TRBJ2-7; TRBD2 aligns across 8 bases. CDR1 is DFQATT, CDR2 SNEGSKA, per germline (reference sequence). The CDR3 loop spans 14 amino acids. V dropped 2 bases and J dropped 5; count of bases not matched to a gene: 8. CDR3 loop: CSARRSGSLDEQYF. The CDR3 nucleotides are TGCAGTGCTAGAAGGAGCGGGAGTCTCGACGAGCAGTACTTC.

This clonotype has more than one count but fewer than ten. V and J are TRBV4-3 and TRBJ2-1, with D possibly being TRBD2 (5 bases). Germline loops: CDR1 LGHNA, CDR2 YSLEER. V was cut by 1 base and J by 15 bases, with 16 bases left in between. This CDR3 has 13 residues. The CDR3 protein is CASSQAYGSFWFF. CDR3 bases: TGCGCCAGCAGCCAAGCGTATGGGAGTTTTTGGTTCTTC.

This clonotype appeared a few times. V usage is TRBV20-1 and J usage is TRBJ1-1; TRBD1 is a possible D gene (6 bases). V lost 7 bases and J 4 bases, leaving 19 bases between the germline ends. CDR3 length: 14 amino acids. Germline V gene lookup returns CDR1 DFQATT and CDR2 SNEGSKA (reference sequence). Here the CDR3 reads CSGTGLGRGTEAFF. For the CDR3, the DNA is TGCAGTGGCACAGGGCTAGGCAGGGGCACTGAAGCTTTCTTT.

This clonotype was seen at least ten times. The chain uses TRBV29-1 and TRBJ2-3; no firm D call. This CDR3 has 12 amino acids. Per the germline V gene, CDR1 is SQVTM and CDR2 is ANQGSEA. Trimming took off 4 bases at V and 0 bases at J, with 5 bases between the two ends. DNA of the CDR3: TGCAGCGTTGTGAGTAGCACAGATACGCAGTATTTT. Translated: CSVVSSTDTQYF.

This clonotype has at least ten counts. The chain is built from TRBV24-1 and TRBJ2-1, with 7 bases fitting TRBD2. The J segment lost 7 bases and the V segment lost 2 bases, leaving 10 bases of the junction unmatched. CDR3 size: 16 residues. Looked up from germline, CDR1 is KGHDR and CDR2 is SFDVKD. The CDR3 sequence is CATSDSGRTRFNEQFF. CDR3 nucleotides: TGTGCCACCAGTGATTCGGGACGGACTAGGTTTAATGAGCAGTTCTTC.

This clonotype was observed at least ten times. V gene TRBV29-1 combines with J gene TRBJ2-4, with TRBD1 identical over 8 bases. J was trimmed by 6 bases and V by 7 bases; bases with no gene match: 2. The CDR3 spans 11 residues. CDR1 and CDR2 from the germline V gene are SQVTM and ANQGSEA. CDR3 region: CSADRGNIQYF. In DNA form, the CDR3 reads TGCAGCGCCGACAGGGGAAACATTCAGTACTTC.

This clonotype was detected ten times or more. This chain joins TRBV5-1 and TRBJ2-5; D is uncertain. CDR1 is SGHRS and CDR2 is YFSETQ in the germline V gene. The V end lost 2 bases, the J end lost 4 bases, and 6 bases lay between the germline ends. This CDR3 has 12 residues. The CDR3 DNA is TGCGCCAGCAGCTTCCAAGCAGAGACCCAGTACTTC. It specifies CASSFQAETQYF. Supplemented by reference TRBV5-1 and TRBJ2-5, the full variable domain reads KAGVTQTPRYLIKTRGQQVTLSCSPISGHRSVSWYQQTPGQGLQFLFEYFSETQRNKGNFPGRFSGRQFSNSRSEMNVSTLELGDSALYLCASSFQAETQYFGPGTRLLVL.

This clonotype showed up just a few times. The CDR3 nucleotides are TGTGCCAGCTCACAAGGGACAGGGGGCGGCGAGCAGTACTTC. This gives the protein CASSQGTGGGEQYF. V gene TRBV18 combines with J gene TRBJ2-7; 12 bases line up with TRBD1. This CDR3 is built from 14 residues. CDR1 and CDR2 (germline): KGHSH, LQKENI. The J segment lost 6 bases and the V segment lost 4 bases, leaving 4 bases of the junction unmatched.

The sample holds many counts of this clonotype. The chain combines TRBV7-9 with TRBJ2-5, with TRBD2 identical over 7 bases. The CDR3 consists of 16 residues. The germline gives CDR1 SEHNR, CDR2 FQNEAQ (reference sequence). V shed 0 bases and J 3 bases; nucleotides not matched to a gene: 7. Here the CDR3 reads CASSLAFRGEEETQYF. CDR3 nucleotide sequence: TGTGCCAGCAGCTTAGCATTCCGGGGGGAAGAAGAGACCCAGTACTTC.

The sample holds many counts of this clonotype. This chain links TRBV20-1 with TRBJ1-5; no clear D. Germline CDR1 and CDR2: DFQATT and SNEGSKA (reference sequence). Trimming removed 6 bases at V and 2 bases at J, with 11 bases between. The CDR3 extends over 13 amino acids. The CDR3 protein is CSAAGLGNQPQHF. The DNA for the CDR3 is TGCAGTGCAGCCGGCCTAGGCAATCAGCCCCAGCATTTT.

This clonotype occurred a few times. The CDR3 region is CASSLESLASPNNEQFF. The CDR3 coding sequence is TGTGCCAGCAGCTTAGAGTCTCTAGCGTCGCCAAACAATGAGCAGTTCTTC. The chain couples TRBV11-2 to TRBJ2-1, with D possibly being TRBD2 (6 bases). V lost 0 bases, J lost 5 bases, and 17 bases lay in between. The CDR3 runs to 17 residues. Germline V lookup: CDR1 SGHAT, CDR2 FQNNGV.

This clonotype was seen many times. The CDR3 spells CASSFREQFF. CDR3 DNA sequence: TGTGCCAGCAGTTTTAGGGAGCAGTTCTTC. The chain has TRBV27 and TRBJ2-1, with no clear D. CDR3 length equals 10 residues. Germline assignment: CDR1 MNHEY and CDR2 SMNVEV (reference sequence). The V gene lost 3 bases and the J gene lost 10 bases, with 4 bases spanning the gap.